This section outlines one TCR beta chain sequence together with its context. Its specificity is unknown. PCR was performed a second time for roughly 6 to 12 cycles using a sample-barcoded 5' primer and a J-beta primer mix. Each cDNA molecule was tagged by a template-switch adaptor with 12 random nucleotides. TCRdb re-called the 5' RACE reads with MiXCR, one entry per CDR3 protein. Here the sample spans around 800,000 distinct CDR3 sequences, about 47% being singletons. The donors, all healthy, were Caucasians living in Russia, aged 6 to 90. The sample is drawn from a study of blood T cells in healthy people across ages. Findings and limits, study-wide: Using unsorted PBMCs precluded a conclusive naive versus antigen-experienced comparison. Long-lived donors exceeded aged donors in naive CD4+ cells and diversity.

Deletions cut 4 bases from V and 2 bases from J, with 12 bases between. CDR1 and CDR2 (germline): SGHAT, FQNNGV. The CDR3 totals 15 residues. V gene TRBV11-2 combines with J gene TRBJ1-3, with D unresolved. The sequencing input was blood. This clonotype originated in an elderly man in good health. CDR3 residues: CASSSPRFTGNTIYF. The CDR3 DNA reads as TGTGCCAGCAGCTCCCCAAGGTTTACTGGAAACACCATATATTTT.